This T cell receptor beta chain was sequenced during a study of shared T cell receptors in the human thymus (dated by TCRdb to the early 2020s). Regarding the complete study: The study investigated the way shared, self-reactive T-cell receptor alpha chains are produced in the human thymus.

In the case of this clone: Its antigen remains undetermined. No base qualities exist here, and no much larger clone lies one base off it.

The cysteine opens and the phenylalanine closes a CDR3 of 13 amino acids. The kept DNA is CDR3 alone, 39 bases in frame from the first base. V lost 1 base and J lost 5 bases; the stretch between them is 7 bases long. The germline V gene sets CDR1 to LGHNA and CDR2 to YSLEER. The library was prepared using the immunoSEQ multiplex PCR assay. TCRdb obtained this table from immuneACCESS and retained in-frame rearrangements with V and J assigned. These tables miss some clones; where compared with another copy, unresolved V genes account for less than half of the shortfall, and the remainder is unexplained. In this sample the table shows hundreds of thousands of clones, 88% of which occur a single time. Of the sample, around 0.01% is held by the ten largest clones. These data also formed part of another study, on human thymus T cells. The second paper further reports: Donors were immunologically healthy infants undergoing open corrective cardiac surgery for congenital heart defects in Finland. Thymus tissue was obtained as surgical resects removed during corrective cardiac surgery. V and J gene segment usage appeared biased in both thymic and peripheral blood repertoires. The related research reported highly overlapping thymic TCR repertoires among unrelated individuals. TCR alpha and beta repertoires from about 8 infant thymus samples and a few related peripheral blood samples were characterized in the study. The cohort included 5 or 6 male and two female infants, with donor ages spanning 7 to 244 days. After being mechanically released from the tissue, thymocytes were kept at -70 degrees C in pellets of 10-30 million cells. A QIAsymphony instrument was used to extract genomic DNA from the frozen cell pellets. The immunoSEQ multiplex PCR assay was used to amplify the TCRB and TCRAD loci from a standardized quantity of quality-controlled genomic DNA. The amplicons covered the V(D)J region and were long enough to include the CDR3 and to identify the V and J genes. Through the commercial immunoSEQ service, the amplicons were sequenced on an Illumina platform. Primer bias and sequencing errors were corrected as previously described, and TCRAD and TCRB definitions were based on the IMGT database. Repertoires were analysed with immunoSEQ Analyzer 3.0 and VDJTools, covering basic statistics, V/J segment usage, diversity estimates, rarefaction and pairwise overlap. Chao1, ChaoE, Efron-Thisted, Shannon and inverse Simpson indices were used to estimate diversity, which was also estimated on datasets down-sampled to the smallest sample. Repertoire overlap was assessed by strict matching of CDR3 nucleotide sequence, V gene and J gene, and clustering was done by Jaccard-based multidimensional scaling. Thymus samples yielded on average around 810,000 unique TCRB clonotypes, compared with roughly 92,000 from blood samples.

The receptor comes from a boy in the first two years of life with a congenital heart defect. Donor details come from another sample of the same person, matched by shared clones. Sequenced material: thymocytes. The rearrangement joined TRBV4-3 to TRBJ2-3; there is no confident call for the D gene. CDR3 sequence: CASSQAGVDTQYF. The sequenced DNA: TGCGCCAGCAGCCAAGCCGGAGTAGATACGCAGTATTTT.